Listed below are T cell receptor beta chains from one sample, sequenced in a study of cytomegalovirus exposure and HLA in healthy donors. Profiling relied on immunoSEQ multiplex PCR, and the TCRdb table lists in-frame clones only, not all of them. The sample has about 97,000 clones, about 80% seen once; the top ten hold roughly 4%. The sequenced sample was PBMCs. These receptors all come from a man aged 35 to 55 in good health and CMV-seronegative. CDR3s include the opening cysteine and the closing phenylalanine or tryptophan. The D gene is left open where the match is weak. The size entry is marked missing in some rows and otherwise reads once, few, many or a size class.

CDR3: CASSLVDRNTEAFF
DNA: TGTGCCAGCAGCTTGGTGGACAGGAACACTGAAGCTTTCTTT
V: TRBV5-6
size: once
D: NA
J: TRBJ1-1

CDR3: CASSQSVEGLAGGPQNGELFF
DNA: TGCGCCAGCAGTCAATCGGTCGAGGGACTAGCGGGGGGGCCTCAAAACGGGGAGCTGTTTTTT
V: TRBV23-1
size: NA
D: TRBD2
J: TRBJ2-2

CDR3: CASSNLKGGNEQFF
DNA: TGTGCCAGCAGTAATCTCAAGGGGGGGAATGAGCAGTTCTTC
V: TRBV27
size: NA
D: NA
J: TRBJ2-1

CDR3: CASSRGDRRFDEQFF
DNA: TGTGCCAGCAGTCGAGGGGACAGGAGGTTCGATGAGCAGTTCTTC
V: TRBV28
size: once
D: TRBD1
J: TRBJ2-1

CDR3: CASSPPGTGTTDTQYF
DNA: TGCGCCAGCAGCCCACCCGGGACAGGGACCACAGATACGCAGTATTTT
V: TRBV5-1
size: NA
D: TRBD1
J: TRBJ2-3

CDR3: CASKEAGGSYNEQFF
DNA: TGTGCCAGCAAGGAGGCGGGGGGCTCCTACAATGAGCAGTTCTTC
V: TRBV6-1
size: once
D: TRBD2
J: TRBJ2-1

CDR3: CASRSLATDTQYF
DNA: TGTGCCAGTAGATCACTCGCCACAGATACGCAGTATTTT
V: TRBV19
size: once
D: NA
J: TRBJ2-3

CDR3: CASRRTANEKLFF
DNA: TGTGCCAGCAGACGGACAGCTAATGAAAAACTGTTTTTT
V: TRBV7-9
size: medium-sized
D: NA
J: TRBJ1-4

CDR3: CASSLSGRRDGELFF
DNA: TGCGCCAGCAGCTTATCAGGGAGGAGGGACGGGGAGCTGTTTTTT
V: TRBV5-1
size: NA
D: NA
J: TRBJ2-2

CDR3: CASSSRSNTEAFF
DNA: TGTGCCAGCAGCTCCCGGTCGAACACTGAAGCTTTCTTT
V: TRBV11-3
size: once
D: NA
J: TRBJ1-1

CDR3: CASSPRGVSDTEAFF
DNA: TGTGCCAGCAGCCCAAGGGGTGTTTCCGACACTGAAGCTTTCTTT
V: TRBV11-2
size: NA
D: NA
J: TRBJ1-1

CDR3: CASSETGAGANVLTF
DNA: TGCGCCAGCAGTGAGACGGGGGCTGGGGCCAACGTCCTGACTTTC
V: TRBV10-2
size: NA
D: NA
J: TRBJ2-6

CDR3: CASSESLVGTQYF
DNA: TGTGCCAGCAGCGAGTCGTTAGTCGGTACGCAGTATTTT
V: TRBV9
size: NA
D: NA
J: TRBJ2-3

CDR3: CAAQVTRGLNQPQHF
DNA: TGTGCCGCCCAAGTGACCAGGGGCCTTAATCAGCCCCAGCATTTT
V: TRBV28
size: NA
D: NA
J: TRBJ1-5

CDR3: CASSEAGYPNQPQHF
DNA: TGTGCCAGCAGTGAGGCAGGGTACCCCAATCAGCCCCAGCATTTT
V: TRBV6-1
size: NA
D: NA
J: TRBJ1-5

CDR3: CASSLIPSGGVNTQYF
DNA: TGTGCCAGCAGCTTGATTCCTAGCGGGGGGGTGAATACGCAGTATTTT
V: TRBV5-5
size: once
D: TRBD2
J: TRBJ2-3

CDR3: CASSVEGQGYTF
DNA: TGTGCCAGCAGTGTAGAGGGACAAGGCTACACCTTC
V: TRBV28
size: NA
D: NA
J: TRBJ1-2

CDR3: CASSFGGTSTDTQYF
DNA: TGTGCCAGCAGTTTTGGAGGGACTAGCACAGATACGCAGTATTTT
V: TRBV6-5
size: NA
D: NA
J: TRBJ2-3

CDR3: CASSPGAGPLSGYTF
DNA: TGTGCCAGCTCACCAGGGGCAGGGCCCTTATCGGGCTACACCTTC
V: TRBV18
size: NA
D: NA
J: TRBJ1-2

CDR3: CASTSGTGELFF
DNA: TGTGCCAGCACTTCGGGCACCGGGGAGCTGTTTTTT
V: TRBV6-6
size: NA
D: NA
J: TRBJ2-2

CDR3: CASSLDLAGQDGYTF
DNA: TGTGCCAGCAGCTTAGATTTAGCGGGGCAGGATGGCTACACCTTC
V: TRBV7-2
size: NA
D: NA
J: TRBJ1-2

CDR3: CRGGRGYTF
DNA: TGCCGGGGGGGCAGAGGCTACACCTTC
V: TRBV29-1
size: NA
D: NA
J: TRBJ1-2